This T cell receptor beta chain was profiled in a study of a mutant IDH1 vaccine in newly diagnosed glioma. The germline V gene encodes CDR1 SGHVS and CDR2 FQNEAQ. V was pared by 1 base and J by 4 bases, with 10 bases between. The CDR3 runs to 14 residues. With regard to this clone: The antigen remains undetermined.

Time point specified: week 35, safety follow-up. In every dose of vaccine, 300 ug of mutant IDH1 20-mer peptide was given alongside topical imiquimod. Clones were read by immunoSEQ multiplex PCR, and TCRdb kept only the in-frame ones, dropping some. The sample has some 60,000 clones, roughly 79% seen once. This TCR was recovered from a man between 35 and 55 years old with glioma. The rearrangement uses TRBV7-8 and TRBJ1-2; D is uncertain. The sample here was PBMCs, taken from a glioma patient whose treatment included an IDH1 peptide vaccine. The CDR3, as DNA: TGTGCCAGCAGCTTAGGCCCGAGTCCCTATGGCTACACCTTC. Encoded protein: CASSLGPSPYGYTF.